The clone carrying this T cell receptor beta chain was seen only once. The PCR ran on 60 Vbeta and 13 Jbeta primers. The repertoire was sequenced with immunoSEQ multiplex PCR; TCRdb's copy has only in-frame clones and lacks some. Of approximately 220,000 clones listed, roughly 88% are singletons. The data stem from a study of cytomegalovirus exposure and HLA in healthy donors. CDR1 and CDR2 from the germline V gene are GTSNPN and SVGIG (reference sequence). There are 15 residues in the CDR3. V lost 0 bases and J lost 0, with 11 bases in between. Material for sequencing was PBMCs. The chain combines TRBV30 with TRBJ1-2; possibly TRBD1 for D (5 bases). The origin of this receptor is a boy younger than 10 in good health and CMV-seronegative. The CDR3 is CAWSVPQDANYGYTF. In DNA form, the CDR3 reads TGTGCCTGGAGTGTACCACAGGACGCTAACTATGGCTACACCTTC.